Listed here are 29 T cell receptor beta chains from one sample, sequenced in a study of blood T cell repertoires in COVID-19. Data came from immunoSEQ multiplex PCR; TCRdb stores just in-frame clones and leaves some out. The sample includes a few hundred thousand clones, more than 75% seen only once; the top ten take 3% to 4%. The material sequenced was peripheral blood. The receptor set was obtained from a woman aged 45-65 years with active or convalescent COVID-19.

J is TRBJ1-4 and V is TRBV7-2; D might be TRBD1 (5 bases). Trimming removed 7 bases from V and 7 bases from J, with 22 bases in between. This CDR3 is 16 amino acids long. Germline CDR1 reads SGHTA; CDR2 reads FQGNSA. The CDR3 nucleotides read TGTGCCAGCACCCGGGGGAGCAGGCGTATGGGTGAAAAACTGTTTTTT. It specifies CASTRGSRRMGEKLFF.

V gene TRBV2 combines with J gene TRBJ1-2; the D gene is possibly TRBD1 (5 bases). The CDR3 is made up of 14 amino acids. Germline values: CDR1 SNHLY, CDR2 FYNNEI. Trimming removed 3 bases at V and 4 bases at J, with 12 bases between. CDR3 DNA: TGTGCCAGCAGTGAGCAGGGTTCAACCTATGGCTACACCTTC. Amino acid sequence: CASSEQGSTYGYTF.

J is TRBJ1-2 and V is TRBV4-2; TRBD1 matches 9 bases. CDR3 length: 15 residues. In germline, CDR1 is LGHNA, CDR2 YNFKEQ. Trimming at V came to 4 bases and at J to 5 bases, leaving 8 bases not matched to a gene. CDR3 residues: CASSPRTGAAYGYTF. The CDR3 DNA sequence: TGTGCCAGCAGCCCTAGGACAGGGGCTGCGTATGGCTACACCTTC.

In its sample, this clone was seen once. This sequence joins TRBV28 and TRBJ1-3; TRBD1 agrees at 7 bases. Germline V gene data show CDR1 as MDHEN and CDR2 as SYDVKM. V was pared by 5 bases and J by 0 bases, with 7 bases of the junction left unmatched. This CDR3 spans 16 amino acids. The CDR3 here is CASSLGQDYSGNTIYF. In DNA, the CDR3 is TGTGCCAGCAGTCTCGGACAGGACTACTCTGGAAACACCATATATTTT. The variable domain in full, completed from reference TRBV28 and TRBJ1-3, reads DVKVTQSSRYLVKRTGEKVFLECVQDMDHENMFWYRQDPGLGLRLIYFSYDVKMKEKGDIPEGYSVSREKKERFSLILESASTNQTSMYLCASSLGQDYSGNTIYFGEGSWLTVV.

This chain links TRBV12-3 or TRBV12-4 with TRBJ2-7; perhaps TRBD1 as D (6 bases). Between the trimmed V and J ends, which lost 5 bases and 5 bases, there was a span of 13 bases. CDR3 length: 13 residues. The CDR3 is CASSLGGYHEQYF. The DNA for the CDR3 is TGTGCCAGCAGTCTTGGGGGCTACCACGAGCAGTACTTC.

The chain employs TRBV9 and TRBJ2-5, with 16 nucleotides matching TRBD2. CDR1 and CDR2 (germline): SGDLS, YYNGEE. CDR3 length equals 14 residues. V shed 7 bases and J 5 bases; nucleotides not matched to a gene: 2. The CDR3 DNA follows: TGTGCCAGCGGGGGACTAGCGGGAGGGGAGACCCAGTACTTC. Translation: CASGGLAGGETQYF. The entire variable domain, with the rest obtained from reference TRBV9 and TRBJ2-5, is as follows: DSGVTQTPKHLITATGQRVTLRCSPRSGDLSVYWYQQSLDQGLQFLIQYYNGEERAKGNILERFSAQQFPDLHSELNLSSLELGDSALYFCASGGLAGGETQYFGPGTRLLVL.

The gene calls are TRBV6-5 and TRBJ2-1, with 8 bases matching TRBD1. The CDR3 covers 13 residues. Losses at the gene ends were 6 bases for V and 15 bases for J; bases not matched to a gene: 13. CDR1 is MNHEY and CDR2 is SVGAGI in the germline V gene. The CDR3 loop is CASSPTWTGLRFF. The CDR3 DNA follows: TGTGCCAGCAGCCCCACCTGGACAGGGCTGCGGTTCTTC.

The chain carries TRBV5-1 and TRBJ2-2; 14 nucleotides match TRBD2. The V gene's germline CDR1 is SGHRS and CDR2 YFSETQ. The trim removed 5 bases at V and 4 bases at J, leaving 4 bases unmatched. This CDR3 comprises 16 residues. The CDR3 loop reads CASSGGLAGGTGELFF. The CDR3 bases are TGCGCCAGCAGTGGAGGACTAGCGGGAGGCACCGGGGAGCTGTTTTTT. The whole variable domain, filled in from reference TRBV5-1 and TRBJ2-2, reads KAGVTQTPRYLIKTRGQQVTLSCSPISGHRSVSWYQQTPGQGLQFLFEYFSETQRNKGNFPGRFSGRQFSNSRSEMNVSTLELGDSALYLCASSGGLAGGTGELFFGEGSRLTVL.

The chain carries TRBV27 and TRBJ1-1; 7 nucleotides line up with TRBD1. Germline CDR1 and CDR2: MNHEY and SMNVEV (reference sequence). The CDR3 runs 14 residues. Trimming at V came to 6 bases and at J to 4 bases, leaving 8 bases not matched to a gene. CDR3 in amino acids: CASSSRQGSTEAFF. In DNA form, the CDR3 reads TGTGCCAGCAGCTCCCGACAGGGCTCCACTGAAGCTTTCTTT.

The V and J genes are TRBV19 and TRBJ2-1; 9 bases line up with TRBD1. J was trimmed by 6 bases and V by 3 bases; bases with no gene match: 15. CDR3 length: 18 amino acids. CDR1 and CDR2 (germline): LNHDA, SQIVND (reference sequence). CDR3 region: CASSILAGRDREINEQFF. The DNA for the CDR3 is TGTGCCAGTAGTATTTTAGCCGGCCGGGACAGGGAGATCAATGAGCAGTTCTTC. The complete variable domain, with remaining parts taken from reference TRBV19 and TRBJ2-1, reads DGGITQSPKYLFRKEGQNVTLSCEQNLNHDAMYWYRQDPGQGLRLIYYSQIVNDFQKGDIAEGYSVSREKKESFPLTVTSAQKNPTAFYLCASSILAGRDREINEQFFGPGTRLTVL.

The rearrangement uses TRBV29-1 and TRBJ2-5, with D unclear. The germline gives CDR1 SQVTM, CDR2 ANQGSEA. The CDR3 is 13 residues long. The ends were cut back, 2 bases at V and 0 bases at J, with 7 bases in the middle. CDR3 DNA: TGCAGCGTTGAAACTGGGCACCAAGAGACCCAGTACTTC. Translated: CSVETGHQETQYF.

V usage is TRBV11-2 and J usage is TRBJ2-2; 7 bases match TRBD2. CDR3 length: 14 residues. Trimming removed 4 bases from V and 4 bases from J; junction bases left unmatched: 3. Per germline, CDR1 SGHAT and CDR2 FQNNGV. CDR3 DNA sequence: TGTGCCAGCAGCTCTGGGACTACCACCGGGGAGCTGTTTTTT. Translated: CASSSGTTTGELFF.

The V and J genes are TRBV11-2 and TRBJ1-3; D gene ambiguous. The CDR3 has 15 amino acids. CDR1 and CDR2 from the germline V gene are SGHAT and FQNNGV. The V gene lost 5 bases and the J gene lost 2 bases, with 13 bases spanning the gap. The CDR3 reads CASSPGGRAGNTIYF. DNA of the CDR3: TGTGCCAGCAGCCCAGGCGGGCGAGCTGGAAACACCATATATTTT.

The chain joins TRBV28 to TRBJ1-1; a possible D gene is TRBD1 (5 bases). The CDR3 has 13 amino acids. V was trimmed by 4 bases and J by 5 bases, leaving 11 bases between them. CDR1 and CDR2 (germline): MDHEN, SYDVKM. DNA of the CDR3: TGTGCCAGCAGTTCCTTAGGGGAAACTGAAGCTTTCTTT. It specifies CASSSLGETEAFF.

This chain joins TRBV4-1 and TRBJ1-2, with D tentatively TRBD1 (6 bases). Per the germline V gene, CDR1 is MGHRA and CDR2 is YSYEKL. The CDR3 totals 15 residues. Trimming cost V 4 bases and J 0 bases, with 12 bases left between them. The CDR3 is CASSPQGSTNYGYTF. The CDR3 DNA follows: TGCGCCAGCAGCCCACAGGGCTCTACTAACTATGGCTACACCTTC.

The chain combines TRBV9 with TRBJ2-1, with 16 bases that match TRBD2. V gave up 3 bases and J gave up 4 bases; unmatched junction bases: 7. The CDR3 totals 18 residues. Germline CDR1 SGDLS, CDR2 YYNGEE. CDR3 region: CASSAGTSGGAGYNEQFF. CDR3 coding DNA: TGTGCCAGCAGCGCCGGGACTAGCGGGGGGGCCGGTTACAATGAGCAGTTCTTC.

CDR3 sequence: CASSLGRQGDTQYF. CDR3 sequence (DNA): TGTGCCAGCAGCTTGGGGCGCCAGGGAGATACGCAGTATTTT. V and J are TRBV7-9 and TRBJ2-3, with D possibly matching TRBD1 (5 bases). Germline values: CDR1 SEHNR, CDR2 FQNEAQ (reference sequence). CDR3 length: 14 residues. Trimming removed 3 bases at V and 5 bases at J, with 12 bases between.

The J gene is TRBJ1-1, the V gene TRBV27; 8 bases fit TRBD1. J gave up 1 base and V 9 bases, and 4 bases lay outside the gene matches. The CDR3 consists of 13 residues. Germline CDR1 is MNHEY and CDR2 is SMNVEV (reference sequence). CDR3 coding DNA: TGTGCCAGTGCCGGGACAGGGAACACTGAAGCTTTCTTT. Translation gives CASAGTGNTEAFF.

The chain joins TRBV5-1 to TRBJ1-5; D uncertain. Deletions cut 0 bases from V and 0 bases from J, with 7 bases between. The germline CDR1 and CDR2 sequences are SGHRS and YFSETQ. The CDR3 is 15 residues long. In nucleotides, the CDR3 is TGCGCCAGCAGCTTGGCAGGTTATAGCAATCAGCCCCAGCATTTT. Protein product: CASSLAGYSNQPQHF.

The V and J genes are TRBV5-8 and TRBJ1-4; TRBD1 is a possible D gene (5 bases). Deletions cut 0 bases from V and 3 bases from J, with 9 bases between. Germline V gene sequence: CDR1 SGHTS, CDR2 YDEGEE. CDR3 size: 15 residues. The DNA for the CDR3 is TGTGCCAGCAGCTTGGGGGGCGGATCTAATGAAAAACTGTTTTTT. As protein: CASSLGGGSNEKLFF.

This rearrangement joins TRBV5-1 to TRBJ2-2; 9 nucleotides align to TRBD1. This CDR3 spans 18 amino acids. V lost 4 bases to trimming and J lost 0 bases; unmatched junction nucleotides: 10. Germline lookup yields CDR1 SGHRS and CDR2 YFSETQ. Here the CDR3 reads CASSRQGGTRSNTGELFF. CDR3 in DNA: TGCGCCAGCAGCCGACAGGGGGGGACCAGATCGAACACCGGGGAGCTGTTTTTT.

V gene TRBV18 combines with J gene TRBJ1-3; no clear D. CDR3 size: 17 residues. V was clipped by 3 bases and J by 3 bases, with 18 bases between them. The germline V gene encodes CDR1 KGHSH and CDR2 LQKENI. CDR3: CASSPISPIRFGNTIYF. The CDR3, as DNA: TGTGCCAGCTCACCGATATCCCCTATTCGGTTTGGAAACACCATATATTTT. The full variable domain, with the rest looked up from reference TRBV18 and TRBJ1-3, is NAGVMQNPRHLVRRRGQEARLRCSPMKGHSHVYWYRQLPEEGLKFMVYLQKENIIDESGMPKERFSAEFPKEGPSILRIQQVVRGDSAAYFCASSPISPIRFGNTIYFGEGSWLTVV.

The rearrangement joins TRBV11-2 to TRBJ1-1; unclear D gene. The CDR3 extends over 13 amino acids. CDR1 is SGHAT and CDR2 is FQNNGV in the germline V gene. V was cut by 3 bases and J by 5 bases, with 10 bases left in between. The CDR3 protein is CASSLAGWTEAFF. The CDR3 region has the DNA TGTGCCAGCAGCTTGGCCGGGTGGACTGAAGCTTTCTTT.

Here the CDR3 reads CASSRSTLETQYF. CDR3 sequence (DNA): TGTGCCAGCAGCCGTTCAACTTTAGAGACCCAGTACTTC. The V call is TRBV14, the J call TRBJ2-5; no firm D call. The germline CDR1 and CDR2 sequences are SGHDN and FVKESK. Trimming removed 4 bases from V and 4 bases from J, with 10 bases in between. This CDR3 region has 13 residues.

The chain employs TRBV5-6 and TRBJ2-3, with 13 bases identical to TRBD2. The CDR3 contains 18 residues. Germline V gene lookup returns CDR1 SGHDT and CDR2 YYEEEE. V lost 0 bases and J lost 7; bases outside the gene matches: 11. The CDR3 nucleotides are TGTGCCAGCAGCTTGGTTCGGACTAGCGGGGGTGTCGCCAATACGCAGTATTTT. It codes for CASSLVRTSGGVANTQYF.

This clone appeared once. This chain links TRBV11-1 with TRBJ1-1, with 8 bases lining up with TRBD1. This CDR3 has 15 amino acids. Germline-derived CDR1 and CDR2 are SGHAT and FQDESV (reference sequence). The trim removed 2 bases at V and 7 bases at J, leaving 9 bases unmatched. CDR3 sequence: CASSLFQGAIGEAFF. In DNA form, the CDR3 reads TGTGCCAGCAGCTTATTCCAGGGGGCTATCGGTGAAGCTTTCTTT. Supplemented by reference TRBV11-1 and TRBJ1-1, the full variable domain reads EAEVAQSPRYKITEKSQAVAFWCDPISGHATLYWYRQILGQGPELLVQFQDESVVDDSQLPKDRFSAERLKGVDSTLKIQPAELGDSAMYLCASSLFQGAIGEAFFGQGTRLTVV.

The rearrangement uses TRBV28 and TRBJ1-2, with a possible D match to TRBD1 (5 bases). CDR1 and CDR2 from the germline V gene are MDHEN and SYDVKM. Between the trimmed V and J ends, which lost 10 bases and 2 bases, there was a span of 20 bases. This CDR3 contains 15 residues. Here the CDR3 DNA reads TGTGCCACCACCCCACCCCCCAGACAGAACTATGGCTACACCTTC. It yields the protein CATTPPPRQNYGYTF.

The table lists this clone with a count of one. This chain links TRBV19 with TRBJ1-1; a possible D gene is TRBD1 (5 bases). With 3 bases removed from V and 5 bases from J, the gap between germline ends came to 13 bases. CDR1 is LNHDA and CDR2 is SQIVND in the germline V gene (reference sequence). The CDR3 contains 14 residues. CDR3 loop: CASSMAGWDTEAFF. The CDR3 region has the DNA TGTGCCAGTAGTATGGCAGGGTGGGATACTGAAGCTTTCTTT.

The V gene is TRBV28, the J gene TRBJ2-3; TRBD1 aligns across 7 bases. This CDR3 spans 17 amino acids. Germline V lookup: CDR1 MDHEN, CDR2 SYDVKM. The junction had 16 bases not matched to a gene; V was cut back by 6 bases and J by 4 bases. For the CDR3, the DNA is TGTGCCAGCAGACCTCCGGTTGCGGTGCAGGGGGCAGATACGCAGTATTTT. This sequence encodes CASRPPVAVQGADTQYF.